This T cell receptor (beta chain) was documented in a study of TIL therapy for anti-PD-1-resistant metastatic lung cancer. Germline-derived CDR1 and CDR2 are MNHEY and SMNVEV (reference sequence). This CDR3 region has 13 residues. V gave up 5 bases and J gave up 4 bases, with 11 bases separating them. Sequencing used immunoSEQ v3. Generated by immunoSEQ multiplex PCR, the TCRdb table keeps only in-frame clones and is missing some. The repertoire holds 9,500 to 15,000 clones, roughly 58% seen once, with around 7.4% in the top ten. Time point reported: pre-treatment sample, taken before nivolumab and TIL therapy. Pleural nodules or supraclavicular lymph nodes made up most of the excised metastases sampled. Patients were adults with stage 4 NSCLC.

The TCR was taken from a person aged 25 to 80 with non-small cell lung cancer. The chain employs TRBV27 and TRBJ1-1; possibly TRBD1 for D (5 bases). This sample comprised tumor tissue, obtained at baseline. The CDR3 DNA follows: TGTGCCAGCAGTGGGGCTTCGGGCACTGAAGCTTTCTTT. Protein: CASSGASGTEAFF.